The T cell receptor beta chain described here comes from a study of CD8 T cells in ankylosing spondylitis (dated by TCRdb to between 2016 and 2019). Regarding the complete study: T cell receptor beta repertoires were profiled in healthy donors and ankylosing spondylitis patients so that disease-linked TCR variants could be found. The full study cohort was made up of 25 ankylosing spondylitis patients and 108 healthy donors. Peripheral blood was sampled, and synovial fluid was also collected from ankylosing spondylitis patients. General study outcomes and caveats: The disease-linked clones were reported as significantly enriched in matched synovial fluid samples from ankylosing spondylitis patients. The disease-linked clones showed a CD8+ phenotype and occurred at relatively low frequencies in peripheral blood. Some of the motif variants had been reported before in the synovial fluid and blood of reactive arthritis patients, a finding that suggests common disease-initiation mechanisms. A TCR beta motif of several highly homologous amino acid variants appeared characteristic of blood from ankylosing spondylitis patients.

TCRdb records Illumina HiSeq 2500 as the sequencer. Quantitative 5'-RACE with molecular barcodes was used to prepare TCR beta libraries. Per the original workflow: To identify disease-linked TCR variants, a new computational method was used, one built on a probabilistic model of VDJ rearrangement. TCRdb reanalyzed the raw reads on its own, using fastp at Q25 for trimming and MiXCR for clone calling, and kept in-frame beta chains. Merged by CDR3 protein, the rows form single entries marked with the most common genes and DNA. The V and J calls follow TCRdb's processing rather than the paper's. This sample gives about 360,000 distinct CDR3 sequences in total; about 15% of them show up just once. The ten most abundant clones make up approximately 1% of the sample. A note on this clonotype: Its antigen is not yet known. No base quality values were provided; no much bigger clone lies one nucleotide off.

CDR1 is given as ENHRY and CDR2 as SYGVKD, both from the germline V gene. The junction shows trimming of 7 bases on V and 1 base on J, and the gene matches do not reach 6 bases of it. The CDR3 spans 14 residues, from the cysteine through the phenylalanine. The only DNA kept is the CDR3, 42 bases in frame from the first base. This sequence was found in a male donor with ankylosing spondylitis or in good health (not recorded which). Recombination connected TRBV10-3 to TRBJ2-7; 8 bases in the middle match TRBD2. Material for sequencing was blood, either unsorted or a sorted T cell fraction (not recorded which). The nucleotide sequence is given as TGTGCCATCATGAGCGGGAGAACATCCTACGAGCAGTACTTC. It is translated as CAIMSGRTSYEQYF.